The rows below give T cell receptor beta chains drawn from one sample of a study of beta chain features in type 1 diabetes. Sequenced by immunoSEQ multiplex PCR; TCRdb stores in-frame clones only, minus some. The data contain 300,000 to 400,000 clones, 9.6% of them singletons. Sequencing was carried out using central memory CD4+ T cells from blood. These receptors all come from a man aged 25-45 years with type 1 diabetes. CDR3s include the opening cysteine and the closing phenylalanine or tryptophan. D genes are given only for firm matches. A clone size is listed for some rows: how often the clone was seen (once, few, many), or a class if it is expanded.

>-|TRBJ2-7|many|TRBV15
CATWSSLTYEQYF
TGTGCCACCTGGAGCAGCCTTACCTACGAGCAGTACTTC
>TRBD1|TRBJ2-5|few|TRBV2
CASKPRTGEETQYF
TGTGCTTCTAAGCCCAGGACAGGGGAAGAGACCCAGTACTTC
>TRBD2|TRBJ2-1|few|TRBV6-5
CASSLAGESHNEQFF
TGTGCCAGCAGTTTAGCGGGAGAGTCCCACAATGAGCAGTTCTTC
>-|TRBJ1-1|few|TRBV2
CASSLGPNTEAFF
TGTGCCAGCAGCCTAGGGCCTAACACTGAAGCTTTCTTT
>-|TRBJ2-5|-|TRBV4-2
CASSLAGTLQETQYF
TGTGCCAGCAGCTTAGCAGGGACCCTCCAAGAGACCCAGTACTTC
>-|TRBJ2-7|-|TRBV29-1
CSVVVAAYEQYF
TGCAGCGTTGTGGTAGCGGCCTACGAGCAGTACTTC
>-|TRBJ2-5|many|TRBV19
CASSRLYQETQYF
TGTGCCAGTAGTCGACTGTACCAAGAGACCCAGTACTTC
>-|TRBJ2-1|-|TRBV6-6
CASRKGGPVNEQFF
TGTGCCAGCAGAAAGGGGGGCCCAGTCAATGAGCAGTTCTTC
>-|TRBJ1-1|few|TRBV5-4
CASSRNSGENTEAFF
TGTGCCAGCAGTCGGAACAGTGGAGAGAACACTGAAGCTTTCTTT
>-|TRBJ1-2|many|TRBV2
CASSDPQGNYGYTF
TGTGCCAGCAGTGACCCCCAGGGCAACTATGGCTACACCTTC
>TRBD1|TRBJ1-1|-|TRBV28
CASRGQGRTPEAFF
TGTGCCAGCAGAGGACAGGGTAGGACCCCTGAAGCTTTCTTT
>TRBD2|TRBJ2-7|-|TRBV11-2
CASSFTSGSSASTGQYF
TGTGCCAGCAGCTTTACTAGCGGGAGTTCCGCGTCTACCGGGCAGTACTTC
>-|TRBJ1-4|-|TRBV28
CASSSTTNEKLFF
TGTGCCAGCAGTTCGACGACTAATGAAAAACTGTTTTTT
>-|TRBJ1-2|-|TRBV4-3
CASSLSQVGYGYTF
TGCGCCAGCAGTCTGTCTCAAGTGGGCTATGGCTACACCTTC
>-|TRBJ2-3|-|TRBV7-9
CASSFGGYSTDTQYF
TGTGCCAGCAGCTTTGGGGGATATAGCACAGATACGCAGTATTTT
>-|TRBJ1-5|few|TRBV19
CASSFATGSGQPQHF
TGTGCCAGTAGTTTCGCTACAGGGTCCGGTCAGCCCCAGCATTTT
>-|TRBJ2-7|-|TRBV2
CASRVTIYEQYF
TGTGCCAGCCGGGTAACCATCTACGAGCAGTACTTC
>-|TRBJ2-1|few|TRBV5-1
CASSLGTGDNEQFF
TGCGCCAGCAGCCTAGGGACGGGTGACAATGAGCAGTTCTTC
>TRBD2|TRBJ2-1|-|TRBV7-8
CASSFTSGNEQFF
TGTGCCAGCAGCTTTACTAGCGGGAATGAGCAGTTCTTC
>-|TRBJ2-2|many|TRBV13
CASSLWAGSNTGELFF
TGTGCCAGCAGCTTGTGGGCAGGGTCGAACACCGGGGAGCTGTTTTTT
>TRBD2|TRBJ2-5|-|TRBV6-5
CASSPLAGGGETQYF
TGTGCCAGCAGTCCACTCGCGGGGGGGGGCGAGACCCAGTACTTC
>TRBD2|TRBJ2-1|few|TRBV5-1
CASSLATTSGRNAYNEQFF
TGCGCCAGCAGCTTGGCGACAACTAGCGGGAGGAATGCCTACAATGAGCAGTTCTTC
>-|TRBJ2-1|few|TRBV9
CASSVVLNEQFF
TGTGCCAGCAGCGTAGTCTTGAATGAGCAGTTCTTC
>-|TRBJ2-7|-|TRBV7-2
CASSSHYEQYF
TGTGCCAGCAGCTCCCATTACGAGCAGTACTTC
>TRBD2|TRBJ2-1|-|TRBV19
CASSIIASGRARSYNEQFF
TGTGCCAGTAGTATAATAGCTAGCGGGAGGGCCCGGTCCTACAATGAGCAGTTCTTC
>-|TRBJ2-1|-|TRBV5-4
CASSLPRDWKNNEQFF
TGTGCCAGCAGCTTGCCCCGGGACTGGAAAAACAATGAGCAGTTCTTC
>TRBD1|TRBJ2-1|-|TRBV2
CASRGQVGNEQFF
TGTGCCAGCAGGGGACAGGTAGGGAATGAGCAGTTCTTC
>TRBD1|TRBJ1-4|-|TRBV4-1
CASSQRTGGGEKLFF
TGCGCCAGCAGCCAACGGACAGGGGGAGGGGAAAAACTGTTTTTT
>-|TRBJ2-5|-|TRBV21-1
CASSKAPGEETQYF
TGTGCCAGCAGCAAAGCACCAGGGGAGGAGACCCAGTACTTC
>-|TRBJ1-3|-|TRBV28
CASNPPVEGNTIYF
TGTGCCAGCAATCCGCCTGTGGAAGGAAACACCATATATTTT
>TRBD1|TRBJ2-2|-|TRBV6-1
CASSLGQGYTGELFF
TGTGCCAGCAGTTTGGGACAGGGTTACACCGGGGAGCTGTTTTTT
>-|TRBJ2-2|few|TRBV7-7
CASSLGTNTGELFF
TGTGCTAGCAGCTTAGGGACAAACACCGGGGAGCTGTTTTTT
>-|TRBJ1-1|-|TRBV29-1
CSVDGGFGFTEAFF
TGCAGCGTTGATGGTGGGTTTGGGTTCACTGAAGCTTTCTTT
>-|TRBJ1-3|-|TRBV18
CASSPMDSGSGNTIYF
TGTGCCAGCTCACCAATGGACTCCGGCTCTGGAAACACCATATATTTT
>-|TRBJ1-5|-|TRBV30
CAWRLPGTDQPQHF
TGTGCCTGGAGACTACCGGGAACCGATCAGCCCCAGCATTTT
>-|TRBJ2-3|-|TRBV7-9
CASSLQAENTQYF
TGTGCCAGCAGCTTACAGGCTGAAAATACGCAGTATTTT
>TRBD1|TRBJ2-7|-|TRBV6-5
CASSPYGQGGYEQYF
TGTGCCAGCAGTCCATACGGACAGGGGGGCTACGAGCAGTACTTC
>-|TRBJ2-1|-|TRBV11-2
CASSSGPTRGTLDEQFF
TGTGCCAGCAGCTCTGGACCCACTCGGGGTACACTGGATGAGCAGTTCTTC
>-|TRBJ2-1|-|TRBV18
CASSLNEQFF
TGTGCCAGCTCACTAAATGAGCAGTTCTTC
>-|TRBJ2-1|many|TRBV11-2
CASSLDRGEQFF
TGTGCCAGCAGCTTAGATCGGGGTGAGCAGTTCTTC
>-|TRBJ1-5|-|TRBV7-2
CASSLALSRGDQPQHF
TGTGCCAGCAGCTTAGCTCTCTCCAGGGGTGATCAGCCCCAGCATTTT
>-|TRBJ2-1|-|TRBV9
CASRGGPGFSYNEQFF
TGTGCCAGCAGGGGGGGACCAGGTTTCTCCTACAATGAGCAGTTCTTC
>TRBD2|TRBJ2-5|-|TRBV7-2
CASSLVAGGSQETQYF
TGTGCCAGCAGCTTAGTTGCGGGAGGATCCCAAGAGACCCAGTACTTC
>-|TRBJ2-7|few|TRBV7-3
CASSLIVEQYF
TGTGCCAGCAGCTTGATAGTCGAGCAGTACTTC
>-|TRBJ2-7|many|TRBV28
CASSFWTSGEREQYF
TGTGCCAGCAGCTTTTGGACTTCCGGGGAAAGAGAGCAGTACTTC
>-|TRBJ1-1|many|TRBV7-9
CASSAEQGTEAFF
TGTGCCAGCAGCGCCGAACAGGGTACTGAAGCTTTCTTT
>TRBD1|TRBJ2-7|many|TRBV28
CASNHRDRAEQYF
TGTGCCAGCAATCACAGAGACAGGGCTGAGCAGTACTTC
>-|TRBJ1-3|-|TRBV19
CASTSWGLTAGNTIYF
TGTGCCAGTACTTCCTGGGGACTGACCGCTGGAAACACCATATATTTT
>-|TRBJ1-1|many|TRBV27
CASRPFNTEAFF
TGTGCCAGCAGACCGTTTAACACTGAAGCTTTCTTT
>-|TRBJ2-4|-|TRBV19
CASRITGVDLAKNIQYF
TGTGCCAGTCGAATAACGGGGGTTGATTTAGCCAAAAACATTCAGTACTTC
>-|TRBJ1-1|few|TRBV7-2
CATRLPSGTTEAFF
TGTGCCACCAGATTACCCTCAGGGACCACTGAAGCTTTCTTT
>TRBD2|TRBJ2-5|few|TRBV7-2
CASSGLAEASKGYETQYF
TGTGCCAGCAGCGGACTAGCGGAAGCTTCTAAAGGGTATGAGACCCAGTACTTC
>-|TRBJ1-2|-|TRBV5-1
CASSSMESGPRGYTF
TGCGCCAGCAGCTCTATGGAGTCGGGGCCCCGTGGCTACACCTTC
>-|TRBJ1-5|-|TRBV7-3
CASSPIGGQPQHF
TGTGCCAGCAGCCCTATCGGAGGGCAGCCCCAGCATTTT
>-|TRBJ2-1|few|TRBV7-9
CASSWASVGPGEQFF
TGTGCCAGCAGCTGGGCTAGCGTGGGTCCTGGTGAGCAGTTCTTC
>-|TRBJ1-5|many|TRBV2
CASSADGYESNQPQHF
TGTGCCAGCAGTGCAGACGGCTACGAGAGCAATCAGCCCCAGCATTTT
>TRBD2|TRBJ2-1|-|TRBV9
CASSAGRAVAEQFF
TGTGCCAGCAGTGCGGGGAGGGCCGTCGCTGAGCAGTTCTTC
>TRBD2|TRBJ2-7|-|TRBV18
CASSPPGTSGYEQYF
TGTGCCAGCTCACCACCTGGGACTAGCGGCTACGAGCAGTACTTC